This T cell receptor (beta chain) appears in the sequencing data of a study of beta chain features in type 1 diabetes. Germline V gene lookup returns CDR1 MNHNS and CDR2 SASEGT. The CDR3 covers 13 residues. The ends were cut back, 5 bases at V and 1 base at J, with 8 bases in the middle. Study observations and caveats: Type 1 diabetes patients showed fewer insertions and more deletions at VDJ junctions.

One heparinised blood draw, averaging about 100 mL, came from each donor. Sorting based on CD45RO/CCR7/CD25/CD127/CD95/CD27 separated CD4+ naive, central memory, regulatory and stem cell-like memory cells. Only a few counts were recorded for this clone. Its antigen remains unknown. What was sequenced were expressed TCRB transcripts, since all of the isolated RNA had been reverse transcribed. This table comes from immunoSEQ multiplex PCR, and its TCRdb copy is limited to in-frame clones, with some not included. The repertoire has about 180,000 clones, about an eighth of them found once; the top ten carry 0.6% to 0.8%.

This clonotype was sampled from a woman aged 18-35 years in good health. The V gene is TRBV6-1, the J gene TRBJ2-5; D is perhaps TRBD1 (6 bases). The sequenced material came from central memory CD4+ T cells from blood. CDR3 sequence (DNA): TGTGCCAGCAGTCGGGACATCCAAGAGACCCAGTACTTC. Translation: CASSRDIQETQYF.